The 32 T cell receptor beta chains in this list originate from one sample, sequenced in a study of spatial heterogeneity in lung cancer. TCRdb independently ran MiXCR on the 5' RACE reads; one entry per CDR3 protein. The sample holds 50,000 to 60,000 distinct CDR3 sequences, 7.4% seen once. Time point given: blood at routine non-recurrence follow-up after resection. Unsorted tumor, nontumor lung tissue or cryopreserved PBMC supplied the whole RNA. The sample here was PBMCs, taken at follow-up. The receptor set was obtained from a female donor with early-stage non-small cell lung cancer.

Judged by abundance, this clonotype is medium-sized (0.01 to 0.1%). The J gene is TRBJ2-7, the V gene TRBV19; 8 nucleotides line up with TRBD1. The CDR3 runs 15 residues. Trimming cost V 10 bases and J 3 bases; bases outside gene matches: 14. From germline, CDR1 is LNHDA and CDR2 SQIVND (reference sequence). The CDR3 sequence is CATKITGTGIYEQYF. CDR3 nucleotides: TGTGCCACAAAAATAACCGGGACAGGCATCTACGAGCAGTACTTC.

Ten or more counts support this clonotype. The chain has TRBV7-2 and TRBJ1-2; D may be TRBD1 (6 bases). The CDR3 loop spans 14 amino acids. Germline V lookup: CDR1 SGHTA, CDR2 FQGNSA. Trimming took 3 bases from V and 10 from J, leaving 18 bases between them. The CDR3 spells CASSLGRGQVFYTF. For the CDR3, the DNA is TGTGCCAGCAGCTTGGGCAGGGGACAAGTCTTCTACACCTTC. The full variable domain, with the rest looked up from reference TRBV7-2 and TRBJ1-2, is GAGVSQSPSNKVTEKGKDVELRCDPISGHTALYWYRQSLGQGLEFLIYFQGNSAPDKSGLPSDRFSAERTGGSVSTLTIQRTQQEDSAVYLCASSLGRGQVFYTFGSGTRLTVV.

V gene TRBV5-1 combines with J gene TRBJ2-3; a possible D gene is TRBD1 (6 bases). CDR1 and CDR2 from the germline V gene are SGHRS and YFSETQ. The length of the CDR3 is 14 residues. Between the trimmed V and J ends, which lost 2 bases and 4 bases, there was a span of 11 bases. CDR3 in amino acids: CASSLQGNPDTQYF. DNA for the CDR3: TGCGCCAGCAGCTTACAGGGAAACCCAGATACGCAGTATTTT.

In its sample, this clonotype was seen many times. This chain connects TRBV7-9 to TRBJ2-3; D unclear. With 2 bases removed from V and 4 bases from J, the gap between germline ends came to 19 bases. This CDR3 is built from 17 residues. CDR1 and CDR2 from the germline V gene are SEHNR and FQNEAQ (reference sequence). CDR3 loop: CASSLLGRLAEADTQYF. The DNA for the CDR3 is TGTGCCAGCAGCTTATTAGGTCGGCTGGCTGAAGCAGATACGCAGTATTTT. Looking up the rest from reference TRBV7-9 and TRBJ2-3 gives the full variable domain: DTGVSQNPRHKITKRGQNVTFRCDPISEHNRLYWYRQTLGQGPEFLTYFQNEAQLEKSRLLSDRFSAERPKGSFSTLEIQRTEQGDSAMYLCASSLLGRLAEADTQYFGPGTRLTVL.

This clonotype was seen many times. J is TRBJ1-2 and V is TRBV7-9; maybe TRBD1 (5 bases). There are 14 residues in the CDR3. V lost 3 bases and J 4 bases, leaving 12 bases between the germline ends. Germline V gives CDR1 SEHNR, CDR2 FQNEAQ (reference sequence). CDR3: CASSLPGYFYGYTF. DNA of the CDR3: TGTGCCAGCAGCTTGCCAGGGTACTTCTATGGCTACACCTTC.

The rearrangement links TRBV24-1 to TRBJ2-1; D might be TRBD1 or TRBD2, each matching 5 bases. Trimming removed 7 bases at V and 5 bases at J, with 11 bases between. Germline V gene data show CDR1 as KGHDR and CDR2 as SFDVKD. The CDR3 totals 13 residues. The CDR3, as DNA: TGTGCCACCAGGGCCGAGGGGAACAATGAGCAGTTCTTC. Protein sequence: CATRAEGNNEQFF.

This rearrangement joins TRBV11-2 to TRBJ1-1; D call uncertain. With 8 bases removed from V and 3 bases from J, the gap between germline ends came to 13 bases. The germline gives CDR1 SGHAT, CDR2 FQNNGV. The CDR3 length is 13 residues. CDR3 protein: CASALRRDTEAFF. CDR3 DNA sequence: TGTGCCAGCGCGTTGAGGAGGGACACTGAAGCTTTCTTT. The variable domain in full, completed from reference TRBV11-2 and TRBJ1-1, reads EAGVAQSPRYKIIEKRQSVAFWCNPISGHATLYWYQQILGQGPKLLIQFQNNGVVDDSQLPKDRFSAERLKGVDSTLKIQPAKLEDSAVYLCASALRRDTEAFFGQGTRLTVV.

This clonotype was seen a few times. The rearrangement links TRBV6-5 to TRBJ2-5, with 8 positions matching TRBD2. V shed 5 bases, J shed 2 bases, and the junction held 16 bases outside the gene matches. The CDR3 is 18 residues long. Looked up from germline, CDR1 is MNHEY and CDR2 is SVGAGI. The CDR3 nucleotides are TGTGCCAGCAGTAAGGGGCTAGCGGGCGCACTCGTACAAGAGACCCAGTACTTC. The encoded protein is CASSKGLAGALVQETQYF.

This clonotype was observed many times. The chain links TRBV18 to TRBJ2-2; D ambiguous. This CDR3 has 17 amino acids. Trimming pared 2 bases from V and 4 bases from J, leaving 17 bases between. Germline V lookup: CDR1 KGHSH, CDR2 LQKENI. The CDR3 nucleotides are TGTGCCAGCTCACCAGGCCTCGGACGCTCCTCCACCGGGGAGCTGTTTTTT. Translation: CASSPGLGRSSTGELFF.

This clonotype appeared many times. CDR3 in DNA: TGTGCCAGCAGCTTGGGGGGGCACGAGCAGTTCTTC. Its translation: CASSLGGHEQFF. V gene TRBV5-5 combines with J gene TRBJ2-1, with TRBD1 as a possible D gene (6 bases). This CDR3 spans 12 amino acids. Trimming stripped 0 bases from V and 10 bases from J, with 8 bases between. Germline CDR1 reads SGHKS; CDR2 reads YYEKEE (reference sequence).

This chain joins TRBV30 and TRBJ2-3, with TRBD2 identical over 8 bases. V gave up 1 base and J gave up 3 bases; unmatched junction bases: 3. CDR3 length: 14 amino acids. Germline V gene sequence: CDR1 GTSNPN, CDR2 SVGIG (reference sequence). CDR3 DNA: TGTGCCTGGAGTGCCGGGGGGGCGACAGATACGCAGTATTTT. Residues: CAWSAGGATDTQYF.

The chain joins TRBV2 to TRBJ2-3, with 12 bases lining up with TRBD2. This CDR3 has 16 residues. The V and J ends lost 5 bases and 2 bases, in that order; junction bases with no gene match: 5. Germline V lookup: CDR1 SNHLY, CDR2 FYNNEI. The CDR3 sequence is CASSSGTSGPTDTQYF. CDR3 sequence (DNA): TGTGCCAGCAGTTCCGGGACTAGCGGGCCCACAGATACGCAGTATTTT.

This clonotype was picked up a small number of times. The J gene is TRBJ2-2, the V gene TRBV2; D may be TRBD2 (6 bases). Germline V CDR1 and CDR2: SNHLY, FYNNEI. This CDR3 has 13 amino acids. Trimming removed 6 bases from V and 4 bases from J, with 9 bases in between. CDR3 region: CASSFGGTGELFF. CDR3 DNA: TGTGCCAGCAGCTTCGGGGGCACCGGGGAGCTGTTTTTT.

There are many counts of this clonotype. The chain uses TRBV9 and TRBJ2-2, with D perhaps assigned TRBD1 or TRBD2 (5 bases each). The CDR3 sequence is 15 residues long. CDR1 and CDR2 from the germline V gene are SGDLS and YYNGEE. This CDR3 reads CSTKPRDGDTGELFF. The CDR3 DNA follows: TGTTCAACAAAGCCTCGGGACGGTGACACCGGGGAGCTGTTTTTT.

This clonotype was counted between two and nine times. The chain is built from TRBV7-2 and TRBJ2-2; 8 nucleotides align to TRBD2. The V gene's germline CDR1 is SGHTA and CDR2 FQGNSA. This CDR3 region has 15 residues. Trimming took 3 bases from V and 2 from J; bases not matched to a gene: 2. CDR3 sequence reads: CASSLGLGNTGELFF. The CDR3 DNA sequence: TGTGCCAGCAGCTTGGGACTAGGAAACACCGGGGAGCTGTTTTTT.

This clonotype was seen more than once but under ten times. This chain links TRBV7-9 with TRBJ1-2; D ambiguous. Trimming took off 0 bases at V and 5 bases at J, with 10 bases between the two ends. The CDR3 spans 14 residues. CDR1 SEHNR and CDR2 FQNEAQ come from the germline V gene (reference sequence). The CDR3 spells CASSLAETRYGYTF. The DNA of the CDR3 is TGTGCCAGCAGCTTAGCCGAGACAAGATATGGCTACACCTTC. The whole variable domain, remainder taken from reference TRBV7-9 and TRBJ1-2, is DTGVSQNPRHKITKRGQNVTFRCDPISEHNRLYWYRQTLGQGPEFLTYFQNEAQLEKSRLLSDRFSAERPKGSFSTLEIQRTEQGDSAMYLCASSLAETRYGYTFGSGTRLTVV.

This clonotype appeared many times. The chain carries TRBV20-1 and TRBJ2-1, with D perhaps being TRBD1 or TRBD2 (6 bases each). The CDR3 sequence is 14 residues long. Trimming took 5 bases from V and 5 from J, leaving 16 bases between them. CDR1 is DFQATT and CDR2 is SNEGSKA in the germline V gene (reference sequence). CDR3 in DNA: TGCAGTGCTGGGTCTAGGGGGGCCCACAATGAGCAGTTCTTC. This encodes CSAGSRGAHNEQFF.

The V call is TRBV11-2, the J call TRBJ2-5, with D perhaps given as TRBD1 or TRBD2 (5 bases each). Trimming removed 1 base from V and 2 bases from J, with 11 bases in between. CDR1 is SGHAT, CDR2 FQNNGV, per germline. The CDR3 loop spans 15 amino acids. The CDR3 DNA sequence: TGTGCCAGCAGCTTAGCGGGGCGGAATCAAGAGACCCAGTACTTC. This encodes CASSLAGRNQETQYF.

V gene TRBV4-3 combines with J gene TRBJ1-1; the D gene is possibly TRBD1 (6 bases). The CDR3 contains 14 residues. The V and J ends lost 5 bases and 1 base respectively, with 11 bases between them. Germline V gene data show CDR1 as LGHNA and CDR2 as YSLEER. CDR3 sequence: CASSRMTGNTEAFF. CDR3 nucleotides: TGCGCCAGCAGCAGGATGACAGGGAACACTGAAGCTTTCTTT.

This clonotype showed up many times. The CDR3 bases are TGTGCCAGCAGCCGACAGGGCAAAGAGACCCAGTACTTC. It is translated as CASSRQGKETQYF. J is TRBJ2-5 and V is TRBV9, with TRBD1 matching 7 bases. The junction had 3 bases not matched to a gene; V was cut back by 4 bases and J by 3 bases. CDR1 and CDR2 (germline): SGDLS, YYNGEE. The CDR3 has 13 amino acids.

The chain links TRBV4-3 to TRBJ2-7; 12 positions match TRBD2. Germline V CDR1 and CDR2: LGHNA, YSLEER. Trimming removed 1 base from V and 7 bases from J; junction bases left unmatched: 14. The CDR3 runs 18 residues. The CDR3 nucleotides read TGCGCCAGCAGCCAAGCCGTTCCTAGCGGGGGGGCCAAAAGAGAGCAGTACTTC. Translation: CASSQAVPSGGAKREQYF.

This clonotype was recorded at least ten times. This chain joins TRBV7-9 and TRBJ2-1; D gene uncertain. In germline, CDR1 is SEHNR, CDR2 FQNEAQ (reference sequence). Trimming pared 4 bases from V and 12 bases from J, leaving 13 bases between. The CDR3 is 12 residues long. In DNA form, the CDR3 reads TGTGCCAGCAGCTCCCCGAGTGGGCGGCAGTTCTTC. Translated: CASSSPSGRQFF.

This clonotype was recorded at least ten times. This sequence joins TRBV28 and TRBJ2-2, with unresolved D. CDR3 length: 12 residues. Per the germline V gene, CDR1 is MDHEN and CDR2 is SYDVKM. Trimming took 1 base from V and 7 from J, leaving 4 bases between them. For the CDR3, the DNA is TGTGCCAGCAGTTTATTATTCGGGGAGCTGTTTTTT. The encoded protein is CASSLLFGELFF.

This clonotype came up many times. The chain carries TRBV7-3 and TRBJ2-5, with a weak D call TRBD2 (6 bases). Germline V gene data show CDR1 as SGHTA and CDR2 as FQGTGA. Trimming took off 0 bases at V and 3 bases at J, with 8 bases between the two ends. The CDR3 has 14 amino acids. As DNA, the CDR3 is TGTGCCAGCAGCTTAACGGGAGGAGAAGAGACCCAGTACTTC. The encoded protein is CASSLTGGEETQYF. Full variable domain (outside the CDR3, taken from reference TRBV7-3 and TRBJ2-5): GAGVSQTPSNKVTEKGKYVELRCDPISGHTALYWYRQSLGQGPEFLIYFQGTGAADDSGLPNDRFFAVRPEGSVSTLKIQRTERGDSAVYLCASSLTGGEETQYFGPGTRLLVL.

This clonotype has more than one count but fewer than ten. The gene calls are TRBV28 and TRBJ1-6; D gene uncertain. Germline loops: CDR1 MDHEN, CDR2 SYDVKM. Trimming left V 4 bases short and J 8 bases short, with 6 bases between. This CDR3 is built from 12 residues. For the CDR3, the DNA is TGTGCCAGCAGTTCACAAGATTCACCCCTCCACTTT. It codes for CASSSQDSPLHF.

With regard to this clonotype: This may arise from a read error, as a much more abundant clone is one base away. CDR3 protein: CASRRGGRDTQCF. The CDR3 DNA is TGTGCCAGCAGAAGAGGTGGGCGAGATACGCAGTGTTTT. The J gene is TRBJ2-3, the V gene TRBV6-5; D is ambiguous. Germline assignment: CDR1 MNHEY and CDR2 SVGAGI. This CDR3 is 13 amino acids long.

This clonotype appeared a few times. The J gene is TRBJ1-2, the V gene TRBV28, with D maybe TRBD1 (6 bases). Trimming took 5 bases from V and 4 from J, leaving 20 bases between them. Germline assignment: CDR1 MDHEN and CDR2 SYDVKM. CDR3 length: 16 amino acids. The CDR3 here is CASSPPRDTLPYGYTF. In nucleotides, the CDR3 is TGTGCCAGCAGTCCCCCCCGGGACACCCTCCCCTATGGCTACACCTTC.

This clonotype showed up many times. This rearrangement joins TRBV3-1 to TRBJ1-1; D is unresolved. The V gene lost 0 bases and the J gene lost 0 bases, with 14 bases spanning the gap. This CDR3 has 17 amino acids. The germline gives CDR1 LGHDT, CDR2 YNNKEL (reference sequence). DNA of the CDR3: TGTGCCAGCAGCCAAGAGAGAGTCTTTTCAATGAACACTGAAGCTTTCTTT. Protein product: CASSQERVFSMNTEAFF.

Concerning this clonotype itself: A read error may explain this, as a much larger clone is one base away. The chain couples TRBV6-5 to TRBJ2-5, with a weak D call TRBD2 (6 bases). In germline, CDR1 is MNHEY, CDR2 SVGAGI. The CDR3 spans 14 residues. The V gene lost 1 base and the J gene lost 9 bases, with 15 bases spanning the gap. The CDR3 region has the DNA TGTGCCAGCAGTTACTGGGGGACCGGCGGGGCCCAGTACTTC. Translated, it gives CASSYWGTGGAQYF.

This clonotype was counted ten times or more. The gene calls are TRBV4-1 and TRBJ2-6, with a weak D call TRBD2 (5 bases). Trimming took off 6 bases at V and 2 bases at J, with 11 bases between the two ends. The CDR3 is 15 amino acids. Germline CDR1 MGHRA, CDR2 YSYEKL. The DNA for the CDR3 is TGCGCCAGCAGTTTCAGAGCGGCTGGGGCCAACGTCCTGACTTTC. Residues: CASSFRAAGANVLTF.

The table lists this clonotype with many counts. The chain's CDR3 is CASSSWTALNTEAFF. The DNA of the CDR3 is TGTGCCAGCAGTTCCTGGACAGCTCTGAACACTGAAGCTTTCTTT. The chain couples TRBV6-2 or TRBV6-3 to TRBJ1-1, with D perhaps TRBD1 (6 bases). This CDR3 spans 15 amino acids. The germline gives CDR1 MNHEY, CDR2 SVGEGT. The V gene lost 4 bases and the J gene lost 0 bases, with 12 bases spanning the gap.

The genes are TRBV28 and TRBJ1-3; tentatively, D is TRBD1 (5 bases). V was pared by 0 bases and J by 3 bases, with 9 bases between. Germline V gene lookup returns CDR1 MDHEN and CDR2 SYDVKM. The CDR3 is 15 residues long. For the CDR3, the DNA is TGTGCCAGCAGTTTATGGCAGGGTGGTGGAAACACCATATATTTT. It translates to CASSLWQGGGNTIYF.